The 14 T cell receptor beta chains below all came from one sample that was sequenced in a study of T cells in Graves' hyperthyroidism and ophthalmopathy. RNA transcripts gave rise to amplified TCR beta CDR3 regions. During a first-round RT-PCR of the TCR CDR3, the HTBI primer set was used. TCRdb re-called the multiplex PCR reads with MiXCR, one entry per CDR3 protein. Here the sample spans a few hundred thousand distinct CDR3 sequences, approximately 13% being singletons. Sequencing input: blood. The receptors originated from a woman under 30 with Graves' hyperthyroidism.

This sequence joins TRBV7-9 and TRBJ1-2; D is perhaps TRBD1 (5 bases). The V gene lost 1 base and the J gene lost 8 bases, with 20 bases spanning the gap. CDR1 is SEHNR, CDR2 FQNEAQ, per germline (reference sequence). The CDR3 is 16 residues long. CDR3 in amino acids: CASSLGVTAGPGGYTF. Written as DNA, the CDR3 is TGTGCCAGCAGCTTAGGGGTGACAGCGGGGCCGGGAGGCTACACCTTC.

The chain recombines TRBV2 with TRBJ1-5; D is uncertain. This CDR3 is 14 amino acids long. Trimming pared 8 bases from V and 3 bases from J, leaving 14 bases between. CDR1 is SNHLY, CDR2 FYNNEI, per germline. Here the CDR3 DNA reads TGTGCCAGCGCTGAGTTCCGAAACAATCAGCCCCAGCATTTT. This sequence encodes CASAEFRNNQPQHF.

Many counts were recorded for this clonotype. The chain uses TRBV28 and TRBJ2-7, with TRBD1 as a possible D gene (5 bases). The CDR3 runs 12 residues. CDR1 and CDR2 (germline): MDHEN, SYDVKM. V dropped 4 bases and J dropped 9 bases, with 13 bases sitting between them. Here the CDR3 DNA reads TGTGCCAGCAGTTGGGGCAGCTCCAGGCAGTACTTC. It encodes CASSWGSSRQYF.

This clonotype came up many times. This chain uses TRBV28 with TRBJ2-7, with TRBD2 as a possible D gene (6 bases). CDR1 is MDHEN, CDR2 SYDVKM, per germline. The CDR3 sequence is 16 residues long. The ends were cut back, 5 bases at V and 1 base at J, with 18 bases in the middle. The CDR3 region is CASSLPSGLLSYEQYF. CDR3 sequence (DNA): TGTGCCAGCAGTCTCCCCTCGGGACTGCTGTCCTACGAGCAGTACTTC.

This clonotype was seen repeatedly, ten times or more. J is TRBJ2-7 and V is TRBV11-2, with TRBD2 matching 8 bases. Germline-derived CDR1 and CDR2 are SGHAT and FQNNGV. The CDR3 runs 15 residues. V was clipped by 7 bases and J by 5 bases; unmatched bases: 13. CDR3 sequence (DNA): TGTGCCAGCAACCCCGCGGGGGGCCTTTTCGACGAGCAGTACTTC. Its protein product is CASNPAGGLFDEQYF.

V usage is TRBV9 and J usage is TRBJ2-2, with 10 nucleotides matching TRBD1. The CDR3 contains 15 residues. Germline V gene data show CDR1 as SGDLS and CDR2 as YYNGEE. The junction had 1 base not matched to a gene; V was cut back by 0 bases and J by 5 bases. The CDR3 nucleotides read TGTGCCAGCAGCGTAGGGGGACAGGGGACCGGGGAGCTGTTTTTT. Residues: CASSVGGQGTGELFF.

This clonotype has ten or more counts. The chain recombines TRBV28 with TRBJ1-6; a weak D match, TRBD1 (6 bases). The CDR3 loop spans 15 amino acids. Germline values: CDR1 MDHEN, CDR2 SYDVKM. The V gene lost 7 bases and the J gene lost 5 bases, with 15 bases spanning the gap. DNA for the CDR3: TGTGCCAGCAATGGGGGCGCAGCCAATAATTCACCCCTCCACTTT. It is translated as CASNGGAANNSPLHF.

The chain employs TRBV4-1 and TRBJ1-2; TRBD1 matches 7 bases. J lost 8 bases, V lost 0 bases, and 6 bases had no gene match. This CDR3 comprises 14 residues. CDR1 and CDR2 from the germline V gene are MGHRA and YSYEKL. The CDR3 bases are TGCGCCAGCAGCCAAGACGGGGACAGCCACGGCTACACCTTC. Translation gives CASSQDGDSHGYTF.

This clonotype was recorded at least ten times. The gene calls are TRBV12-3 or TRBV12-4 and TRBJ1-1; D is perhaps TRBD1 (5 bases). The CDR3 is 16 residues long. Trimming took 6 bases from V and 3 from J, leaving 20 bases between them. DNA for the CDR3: TGTGCCAGCAGCTCCCCGGGGGGGGACGTGGACACTGAAGCTTTCTTT. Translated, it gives CASSSPGGDVDTEAFF.

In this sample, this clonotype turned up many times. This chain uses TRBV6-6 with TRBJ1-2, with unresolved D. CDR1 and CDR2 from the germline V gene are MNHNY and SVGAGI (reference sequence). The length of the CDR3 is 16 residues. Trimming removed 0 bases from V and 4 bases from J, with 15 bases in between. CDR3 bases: TGTGCCAGCAGTTACTCGGAGGGCGGAGAAATCTATGGCTACACCTTC. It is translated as CASSYSEGGEIYGYTF.

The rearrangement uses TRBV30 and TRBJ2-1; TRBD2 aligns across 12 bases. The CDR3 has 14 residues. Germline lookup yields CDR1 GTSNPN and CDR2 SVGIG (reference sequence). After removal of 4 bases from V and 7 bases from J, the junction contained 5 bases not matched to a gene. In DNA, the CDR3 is TGTGCCTGGAACCGACTAGCGGGAGTGAATGAGCAGTTCTTC. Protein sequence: CAWNRLAGVNEQFF.

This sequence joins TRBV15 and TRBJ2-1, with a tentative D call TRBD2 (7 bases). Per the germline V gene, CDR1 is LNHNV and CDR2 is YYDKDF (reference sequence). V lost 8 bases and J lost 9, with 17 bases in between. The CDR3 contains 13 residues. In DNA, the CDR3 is TGTGCCACCGGGAGGGGGGGTCTGGTTGAGCAGTTCTTC. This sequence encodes CATGRGGLVEQFF.

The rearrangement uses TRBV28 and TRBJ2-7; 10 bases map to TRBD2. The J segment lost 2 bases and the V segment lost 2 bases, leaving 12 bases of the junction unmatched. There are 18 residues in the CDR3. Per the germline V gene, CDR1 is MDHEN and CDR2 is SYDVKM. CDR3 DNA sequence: TGTGCCAGCAGTTTACCCATCGGGGCTAGCGGGGGAACCTACGAGCAGTACTTC. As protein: CASSLPIGASGGTYEQYF.

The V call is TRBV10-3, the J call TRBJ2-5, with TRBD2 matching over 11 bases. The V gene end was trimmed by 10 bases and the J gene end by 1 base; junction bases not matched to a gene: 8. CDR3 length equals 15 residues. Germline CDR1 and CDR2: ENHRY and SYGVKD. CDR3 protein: CASGVAGGAQETQYF. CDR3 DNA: TGTGCCAGCGGCGTAGCGGGAGGGGCCCAAGAGACCCAGTACTTC.